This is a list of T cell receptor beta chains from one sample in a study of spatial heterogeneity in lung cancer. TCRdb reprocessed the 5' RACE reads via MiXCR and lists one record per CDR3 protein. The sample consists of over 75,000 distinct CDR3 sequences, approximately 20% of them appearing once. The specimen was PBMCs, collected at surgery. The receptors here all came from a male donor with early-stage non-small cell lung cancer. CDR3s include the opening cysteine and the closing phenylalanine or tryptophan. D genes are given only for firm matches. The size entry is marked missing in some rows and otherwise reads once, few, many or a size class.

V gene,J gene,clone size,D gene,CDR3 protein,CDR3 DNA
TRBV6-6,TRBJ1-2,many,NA,CASRPRKGGLDYGYTF,TGTGCCAGCAGACCCAGGAAGGGGGGCTTGGACTATGGCTACACCTTC
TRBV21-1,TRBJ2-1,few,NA,CASSKGPSASSYNEQFF,TGTGCCAGCAGCAAAGGACCTTCGGCGAGCTCCTACAATGAGCAGTTCTTC
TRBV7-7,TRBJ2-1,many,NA,CASSSQPGNEQFF,TGTGCTAGCAGCTCCCAGCCCGGGAATGAGCAGTTCTTC
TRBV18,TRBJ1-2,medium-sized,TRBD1,CASSARDRANYGYTF,TGTGCCAGCTCAGCCCGGGACAGAGCTAACTATGGCTACACCTTC
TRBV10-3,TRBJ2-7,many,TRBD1,CATLPGTGGDYEQYF,TGTGCCACCCTACCCGGGACAGGGGGTGACTACGAGCAGTACTTC
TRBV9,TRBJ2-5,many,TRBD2,CASSVAGLAGGQETQYF,TGTGCCAGCAGCGTAGCGGGGCTAGCGGGGGGGCAGGAGACCCAGTACTTC
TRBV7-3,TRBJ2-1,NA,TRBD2,CASSPRTSGGTEQFF,TGTGCCAGCAGCCCCAGGACTAGCGGGGGAACTGAGCAGTTCTTC
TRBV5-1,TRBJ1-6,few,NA,CASSLGGATGGSPLHF,TGCGCCAGCAGCTTGGGGGGAGCGACTGGCGGTTCACCCCTCCACTTT
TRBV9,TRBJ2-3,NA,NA,CASSARGGPHSTDTQYF,TGTGCCAGCAGCGCCAGGGGGGGCCCTCATAGCACAGATACGCAGTATTTT
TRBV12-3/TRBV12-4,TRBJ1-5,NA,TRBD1,CASSLGQELFSNQPQHF,TGTGCCAGCAGCCTTGGACAGGAGTTATTTAGCAATCAGCCCCAGCATTTT
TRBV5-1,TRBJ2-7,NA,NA,CASSSTLTTTYEQYF,TGCGCCAGCAGCTCGACACTCACCACGACTTACGAGCAGTACTTC
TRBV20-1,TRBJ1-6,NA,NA,CSARDSGARSPLHF,TGCAGTGCTAGAGATTCAGGGGCCAGGTCACCCCTCCACTTT
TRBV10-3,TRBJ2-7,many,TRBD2,CAISEGGVEQYF,TGTGCCATCAGCGAGGGAGGGGTCGAGCAGTACTTC
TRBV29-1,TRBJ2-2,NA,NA,CSVVVGPNTGELFF,TGCAGCGTTGTAGTCGGCCCGAACACCGGGGAGCTGTTTTTT
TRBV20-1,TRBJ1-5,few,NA,CSAKGGDQPQHF,TGCAGTGCAAAAGGGGGGGATCAGCCCCAGCATTTT
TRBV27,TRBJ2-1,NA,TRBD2,CASRSMGGNYNEQFF,TGTGCCAGCAGGTCCATGGGGGGGAATTACAATGAGCAGTTCTTC
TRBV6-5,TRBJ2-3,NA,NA,CASSYYGTDTQYF,TGTGCCAGCAGTTACTACGGGACAGATACGCAGTATTTT
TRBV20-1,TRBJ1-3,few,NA,CSARDGPSGNTIYF,TGCAGTGCCAGGGACGGTCCCTCTGGAAACACCATATATTTT
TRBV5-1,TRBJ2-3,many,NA,CASSPDSSTDTQYF,TGCGCCAGCAGCCCGGACAGTAGCACAGATACGCAGTATTTT
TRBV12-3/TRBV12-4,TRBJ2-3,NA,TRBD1,CASSDSGGGTDTQYF,TGTGCCAGCAGCGATTCAGGGGGCGGCACAGATACGCAGTATTTT
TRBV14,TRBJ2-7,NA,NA,CASSPRTLSYEQYF,TGTGCCAGCAGCCCGCGGACGCTTTCCTACGAGCAGTACTTC
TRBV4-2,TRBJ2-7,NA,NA,CASSQSRGTEHSYEQYF,TGTGCCAGCAGCCAATCTCGGGGGACAGAACATTCCTACGAGCAGTACTTC
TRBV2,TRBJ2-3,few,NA,CASSFGATDTQYF,TGTGCCAGCAGCTTTGGGGCCACAGATACGCAGTATTTT
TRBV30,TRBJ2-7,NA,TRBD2,CAWSVLAGSSEQYF,TGTGCCTGGAGTGTACTAGCGGGATCTTCCGAGCAGTACTTC
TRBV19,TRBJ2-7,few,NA,CASSIDGAPTYEQYF,TGTGCCAGTAGTATAGATGGGGCACCCACCTACGAGCAGTACTTC
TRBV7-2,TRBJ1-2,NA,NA,CASSLVVQVNYGYTF,TGTGCCAGCAGCTTAGTAGTCCAGGTTAACTATGGCTACACCTTC
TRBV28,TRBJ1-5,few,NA,CASSLLGEPQPQHF,TGTGCCAGCAGTTTACTAGGGGAGCCTCAGCCCCAGCATTTT
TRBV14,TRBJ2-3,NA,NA,CASSQAPPGWTDTQYF,TGTGCCAGCAGCCAAGCCCCCCCCGGCTGGACAGATACGCAGTATTTT